Following are 16 T cell receptor beta chains from one sample sequenced in a study. TCRdb passed the 5' RACE reads through MiXCR, listing each CDR3 protein once. The data show approximately 31,000 distinct CDR3 sequences, approximately 27% seen once. Specimen: naive CD4+ T cells sorted from a lymph node. The subset denotes: naive CD4+ T cells, CD4+CD45RA+CD25-. The receptors come from a female donor with breast cancer.

This clonotype has a handful of counts. V and J are TRBV20-1 and TRBJ2-5; 7 bases are shared with TRBD1. CDR1 DFQATT and CDR2 SNEGSKA come from the germline V gene (reference sequence). The CDR3 runs 12 residues. V lost 7 bases to trimming and J lost 1 base; unmatched junction nucleotides: 3. In DNA, the CDR3 is TGCAGTGGGGACAGTCGCCAAGAGACCCAGTACTTC. It translates to CSGDSRQETQYF.

This clonotype was seen more than once but under ten times. The rearrangement uses TRBV5-1 and TRBJ2-7; D gene unclear. The CDR3 totals 12 residues. V was cut by 4 bases and J by 6 bases, with 11 bases left in between. The germline gives CDR1 SGHRS, CDR2 YFSETQ. The CDR3, as DNA: TGCGCCAGCAGCCTGGAGCGCGGCGAGCAGTACTTC. Residues: CASSLERGEQYF. Full variable domain (rest looked up from reference TRBV5-1 and TRBJ2-7): KAGVTQTPRYLIKTRGQQVTLSCSPISGHRSVSWYQQTPGQGLQFLFEYFSETQRNKGNFPGRFSGRQFSNSRSEMNVSTLELGDSALYLCASSLERGEQYFGPGTRLTVT.

This clonotype qualifies as medium-sized. The rearrangement links TRBV10-3 to TRBJ2-7; possibly TRBD1 for D (5 bases). This CDR3 has 13 residues. V was pared by 6 bases and J by 3 bases, with 12 bases between. In germline, CDR1 is ENHRY, CDR2 SYGVKD. The CDR3 coding sequence is TGTGCCATCAGGGACAACGCATACTACGAGCAGTACTTC. It translates to CAIRDNAYYEQYF.

DNA for the CDR3: TGTGCCAGCAGTCCTACGGACAGGGGACAGGAGCAGTTCTTC. Protein product: CASSPTDRGQEQFF. The V and J genes are TRBV2 and TRBJ2-1; 9 bases are shared with TRBD1. Germline loops: CDR1 SNHLY, CDR2 FYNNEI. The CDR3 runs to 14 residues. V lost 5 bases, J lost 10 bases, and 9 bases stayed unmatched. The variable domain in full, completed from reference TRBV2 and TRBJ2-1, reads EPEVTQTPSHQVTQMGQEVILRCVPISNHLYFYWYRQILGQKVEFLVSFYNNEISEKSEIFDDQFSVERPDGSNFTLKIRSTKLEDSAMYFCASSPTDRGQEQFFGPGTRLTVL.

This clonotype was counted a few times. V gene TRBV30 combines with J gene TRBJ2-7; TRBD1 is a possible D gene (5 bases). Germline assignment: CDR1 GTSNPN and CDR2 SVGIG (reference sequence). CDR3 size: 15 residues. V dropped 1 base and J dropped 5 bases, with 18 bases sitting between them. CDR3 protein: CAWSALWGREDEQYF. CDR3 nucleotide sequence: TGTGCCTGGAGTGCTCTCTGGGGCAGGGAAGACGAGCAGTACTTC. The full variable domain, with the rest looked up from reference TRBV30 and TRBJ2-7, is SQTIHQWPATLVQPVGSPLSLECTVEGTSNPNLYWYRQAAGRGLQLLFYSVGIGQISSEVPQNLSASRPQDRQFILSSKKLLLSDSGFYLCAWSALWGREDEQYFGPGTRLTVT.

At least ten counts were recorded for this clonotype. This chain links TRBV27 with TRBJ2-3; weak D call: TRBD2 (6 bases). Germline assignment: CDR1 MNHEY and CDR2 SMNVEV (reference sequence). V was shortened by 7 bases and J by 6 bases, with 23 bases between the two germline ends. The CDR3 length is 16 residues. The CDR3 region is CASIEAGPSGDDTQYF. The DNA of the CDR3 is TGTGCCAGCATCGAAGCGGGCCCCTCAGGAGACGATACGCAGTATTTT.

This chain connects TRBV12-3 or TRBV12-4 to TRBJ1-5; possibly TRBD1 for D (6 bases). This CDR3 region has 14 residues. Trimming shortened V by 4 bases and J by 5 bases, and 12 bases separated the two germline ends. Written as DNA, the CDR3 is TGTGCCAGCAGTTCACAGGGTAACCATCAGCCCCAGCATTTT. The encoded protein is CASSSQGNHQPQHF.

This chain uses TRBV15 with TRBJ2-1, with D possibly TRBD1 on 6 matching bases. Trimming removed 1 base at V and 3 bases at J, with 13 bases between. The CDR3 contains 16 residues. Germline V gene data show CDR1 as LNHNV and CDR2 as YYDKDF (reference sequence). CDR3 region: CATSRAPRGYYNEQFF. CDR3 nucleotides: TGTGCCACCAGCAGAGCTCCCAGGGGATACTACAATGAGCAGTTCTTC.

This clonotype was observed a few times. The rearrangement joins TRBV6-5 to TRBJ1-6, with D hard to call. Germline V gene sequence: CDR1 MNHEY, CDR2 SVGAGI. Trimming removed 3 bases at V and 5 bases at J, with 17 bases between. The CDR3 totals 17 residues. CDR3 DNA: TGTGCCAGCAGTTATCTTCGCTGGACGGAAGATAATTCACCCCTCCACTTT. It is translated as CASSYLRWTEDNSPLHF.

This chain links TRBV5-1 with TRBJ2-1, with D maybe TRBD2 (6 bases). V was clipped by 6 bases and J by 1 base, with 17 bases between them. The CDR3 covers 16 residues. The germline V gene encodes CDR1 SGHRS and CDR2 YFSETQ. CDR3 amino acids: CASNGATSLSYNEQFF. In DNA form, the CDR3 reads TGCGCCAGCAACGGAGCGACTAGTCTTTCCTACAATGAGCAGTTCTTC.

J is TRBJ1-1 and V is TRBV20-1; perhaps TRBD1 as D (5 bases). V lost 0 bases and J lost 1, with 12 bases in between. There are 15 residues in the CDR3. Germline CDR1 and CDR2: DFQATT and SNEGSKA (reference sequence). The CDR3: CSARDQGGGNTEAFF. The CDR3, as DNA: TGCAGTGCTAGAGATCAAGGTGGGGGGAACACTGAAGCTTTCTTT.

The chain employs TRBV6-1 and TRBJ2-6, with D perhaps matching TRBD1 (5 bases). Germline V lookup: CDR1 MNHNS, CDR2 SASEGT. V lost 6 bases to trimming and J lost 2 bases, with 14 bases between them. The CDR3 has 16 amino acids. CDR3 sequence reads: CASSPNRLAGANVLTF. The DNA of the CDR3 is TGTGCCAGCAGCCCCAACAGGTTGGCTGGGGCCAACGTCCTGACTTTC.

The chain has TRBV6-5 and TRBJ1-1; D ambiguous. Per the germline V gene, CDR1 is MNHEY and CDR2 is SVGAGI. The CDR3 sequence is 15 residues long. The germline V and J ends were trimmed by 2 bases and 2 bases, with 12 bases remaining between them. This CDR3 is CASSYNAGLNTEAFF. The CDR3 DNA sequence: TGTGCCAGCAGTTACAATGCGGGCCTTAACACTGAAGCTTTCTTT.

This clonotype was counted many times. The rearrangement uses TRBV7-6 and TRBJ2-7, with unresolved D. V was clipped by 5 bases and J by 0 bases, with 5 bases between them. This CDR3 region has 12 residues. Germline loops: CDR1 SGHVS, CDR2 FNYEAQ. The CDR3 is CASSGPSYEQYF. The CDR3 DNA is TGTGCCAGCAGCGGTCCCTCCTACGAGCAGTACTTC. Full variable domain (remainder filled in from reference TRBV7-6 and TRBJ2-7): GAGVSQSPRYKVTKRGQDVALRCDPISGHVSLYWYRQALGQGPEFLTYFNYEAQQDKSGLPNDRFSAERPEGSISTLTIQRTEQRDSAMYRCASSGPSYEQYFGPGTRLTVT.

V is TRBV24-1 and J is TRBJ2-7, with 7 bases identical to TRBD1. CDR3 length: 17 residues. V dropped 5 bases and J dropped 2; count of bases not matched to a gene: 14. Germline CDR1 is KGHDR and CDR2 is SFDVKD. CDR3 nucleotide sequence: TGTGCCACCAGTGCCAAGTCTTGGGACAGTTTTACCTACGAGCAGTACTTC. Translation gives CATSAKSWDSFTYEQYF.

This clonotype was observed a few times. The genes are TRBV20-1 and TRBJ2-7; 8 nucleotides align to TRBD1. With V trimmed by 4 bases and J by 2 bases, 7 bases remained unmatched. Germline-derived CDR1 and CDR2 are DFQATT and SNEGSKA (reference sequence). This CDR3 has 14 amino acids. DNA of the CDR3: TGCAGTGCTAAACCCGGGACAGGCGCCTACGAGCAGTACTTC. The encoded protein is CSAKPGTGAYEQYF.